This T cell receptor beta chain was profiled in a study of blood T cell repertoires in COVID-19. Authors' analysis steps: Reference gene primer amplification yielded estimated nucleated cell counts. Assay: immunoSEQ multiplex PCR; the TCRdb copy retains only in-frame clones and omits some. V, J and clone size are taken as reported in that table, and D and trimming were inferred from the DNA itself. The sample holds 100,000 to 150,000 clones, 81% seen once. CDR1 and CDR2 from the germline V gene are SGDLS and YYNGEE. Trimming left V 0 bases short and J 2 bases short, with 9 bases between. The CDR3 is 15 amino acids.

Specimen: peripheral blood. The gene calls are TRBV9 and TRBJ1-5, with a possible D match to TRBD1 (5 bases). This receptor was obtained from a man younger than 45 with COVID-19, enrolled during active disease. The CDR3 protein is CASSVEGVGNQPQHF. The CDR3 coding sequence is TGTGCCAGCAGCGTAGAAGGGGTTGGCAATCAGCCCCAGCATTTT.